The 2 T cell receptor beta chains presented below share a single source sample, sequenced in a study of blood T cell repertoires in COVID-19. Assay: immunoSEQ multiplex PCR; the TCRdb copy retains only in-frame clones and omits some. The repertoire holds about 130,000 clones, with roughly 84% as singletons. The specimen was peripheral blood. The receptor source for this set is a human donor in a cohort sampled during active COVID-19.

The CDR3 DNA is TGTGCCAGCAGTGAAGGAACACAGTATGGCTACACCTTC. It specifies CASSEGTQYGYTF. The V and J genes are TRBV2 and TRBJ1-2; no clear D. Germline V gene lookup returns CDR1 SNHLY and CDR2 FYNNEI. The V end was cut by 1 base, the J end by 5 bases, with 8 bases between. This CDR3 is built from 13 residues.

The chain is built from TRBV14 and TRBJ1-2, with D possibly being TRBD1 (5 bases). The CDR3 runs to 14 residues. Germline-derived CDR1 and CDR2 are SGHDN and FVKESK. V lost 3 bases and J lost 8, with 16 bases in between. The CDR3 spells CASSQDIRKGGYTF. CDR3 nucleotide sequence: TGTGCCAGCAGCCAGGACATACGAAAGGGAGGCTACACCTTC.